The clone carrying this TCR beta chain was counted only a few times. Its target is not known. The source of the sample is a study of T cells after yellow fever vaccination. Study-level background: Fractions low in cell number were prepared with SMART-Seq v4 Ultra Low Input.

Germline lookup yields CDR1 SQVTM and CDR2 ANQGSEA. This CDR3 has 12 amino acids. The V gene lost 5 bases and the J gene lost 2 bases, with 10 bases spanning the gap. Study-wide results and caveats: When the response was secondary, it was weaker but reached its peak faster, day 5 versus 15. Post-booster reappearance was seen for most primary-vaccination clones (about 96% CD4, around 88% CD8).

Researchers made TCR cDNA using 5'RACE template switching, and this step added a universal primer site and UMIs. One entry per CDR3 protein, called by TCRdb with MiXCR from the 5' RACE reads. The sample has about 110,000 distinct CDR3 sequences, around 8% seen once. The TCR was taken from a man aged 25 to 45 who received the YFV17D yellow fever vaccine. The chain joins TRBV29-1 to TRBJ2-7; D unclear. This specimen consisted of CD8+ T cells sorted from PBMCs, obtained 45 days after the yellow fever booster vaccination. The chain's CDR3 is CSVRTGPYEQYF. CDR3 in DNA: TGCAGCGTTCGAACGGGTCCCTACGAGCAGTACTTC.